These 30 T cell receptor beta chains share one sample of origin, sequenced in a study of blood T cell repertoires in COVID-19. Sequenced by immunoSEQ multiplex PCR; TCRdb stores in-frame clones only, minus some. Counted here are approximately 150,000 clones, 75% to 90% occurring once; the ten biggest clones make up around 4%. Sequenced input: peripheral blood. These receptors came from a woman aged 55-69 years with active or convalescent COVID-19.

The CDR3, as DNA: TGTGCCAGCAGCTTAGTCGCAGATTCCGCAACTAATGAAAAACTGTTTTTT. Protein product: CASSLVADSATNEKLFF. The gene calls are TRBV7-9 and TRBJ1-4; D unresolved. V was shortened by 1 base and J by 0 bases, with 12 bases between the two germline ends. The CDR3 contains 17 residues. Germline CDR1 and CDR2: SEHNR and FQNEAQ (reference sequence).

V is TRBV19 and J is TRBJ2-6, with 7 bases identical to TRBD2. The ends lost 4 bases at V and 0 bases at J; junction bases unmatched: 18. The CDR3 has 21 residues. Germline-derived CDR1 and CDR2 are LNHDA and SQIVND (reference sequence). The CDR3 DNA follows: TGTGCCAGTAGTACAAGAACCATCGGGACTACAATTCTCTCTGGGGCCAACGTCCTGACTTTC. Encoded protein: CASSTRTIGTTILSGANVLTF.

The chain carries TRBV12-5 and TRBJ1-2; 9 nucleotides align to TRBD1. From germline, CDR1 is LGHNT and CDR2 FRNRAP. J was trimmed by 4 bases and V by 7 bases; bases with no gene match: 7. The CDR3 totals 14 residues. For the CDR3, the DNA is TGTGCTAGTGCCCCGGGACAGGGAACCTATGGCTACACCTTC. It translates to CASAPGQGTYGYTF.

The chain couples TRBV5-1 to TRBJ1-2; 11 bases match TRBD1. In germline, CDR1 is SGHRS, CDR2 YFSETQ. With V trimmed by 4 bases and J by 6 bases, 5 bases remained unmatched. The CDR3 is 14 amino acids. This CDR3 is CASSNGQGADGYTF. CDR3 sequence (DNA): TGCGCCAGCAGCAACGGACAGGGGGCAGATGGCTACACCTTC.

The chain carries TRBV11-3 and TRBJ2-2, with a tentative D call TRBD2 (7 bases). The CDR3 covers 15 residues. The ends were cut back, 5 bases at V and 6 bases at J, with 16 bases in the middle. Germline lookup yields CDR1 SGHNT and CDR2 YENEEA. The CDR3 nucleotides are TGTGCCAGCAGCCCTGGGACTACAGGGTCCGGGGAGCTGTTTTTT. It yields the protein CASSPGTTGSGELFF. Supplemented by reference TRBV11-3 and TRBJ2-2, the full variable domain reads EAGVVQSPRYKIIEKKQPVAFWCNPISGHNTLYWYLQNLGQGPELLIRYENEEAVDDSQLPKDRFSAERLKGVDSTLKIQPAELGDSAVYLCASSPGTTGSGELFFGEGSRLTVL.

This clone was counted once. The genes are TRBV6-5 and TRBJ1-6; maybe TRBD1 (5 bases). Per germline, CDR1 MNHEY and CDR2 SVGAGI. The CDR3 sequence is 13 residues long. The V gene lost 8 bases and the J gene lost 10 bases, with 15 bases spanning the gap. The CDR3 DNA is TGTGCCAGCTCCCAGGGCCGTAACTCACCCCTCCACTTT. Protein: CASSQGRNSPLHF.

There are a few counts of this clone. The rearrangement links TRBV5-6 to TRBJ1-1, with D possibly matching TRBD1 (5 bases). V lost 2 bases, J lost 3 bases, and 11 bases lay in between. The CDR3 is 14 residues long. The germline V gene has CDR1 SGHDT and CDR2 YYEEEE. The CDR3 nucleotides read TGTGCCAGCAGCTTCAGGGTAGGGTACACTGAAGCTTTCTTT. Translating gives CASSFRVGYTEAFF.

The sample holds a few counts of this clone. The CDR3 bases are TGTGCCAGTCAACGACAGGGACGGGGGGATACGCAGTATTTT. Translated, it gives CASQRQGRGDTQYF. The chain combines TRBV19 with TRBJ2-3, with D perhaps TRBD1 (7 bases). Trimming took off 8 bases at V and 6 bases at J, with 18 bases between the two ends. This CDR3 is built from 14 residues. The V gene's germline CDR1 is LNHDA and CDR2 SQIVND (reference sequence). The full variable domain, rest sourced from reference TRBV19 and TRBJ2-3, is DGGITQSPKYLFRKEGQNVTLSCEQNLNHDAMYWYRQDPGQGLRLIYYSQIVNDFQKGDIAEGYSVSREKKESFPLTVTSAQKNPTAFYLCASQRQGRGDTQYFGPGTRLTVL.

The V gene is TRBV10-3, the J gene TRBJ1-1; D remains unclear. The CDR3 totals 12 residues. Germline values: CDR1 ENHRY, CDR2 SYGVKD. V dropped 7 bases and J dropped 3 bases, with 9 bases sitting between them. In DNA, the CDR3 is TGTGCCATCACCCCCGGGGACACTGAAGCTTTCTTT. Amino acids: CAITPGDTEAFF.

The gene calls are TRBV7-2 and TRBJ1-1, with TRBD1 identical over 8 bases. The junction had 7 bases not matched to a gene; V was cut back by 5 bases and J by 5 bases. The CDR3 length is 14 residues. The germline gives CDR1 SGHTA, CDR2 FQGNSA. CDR3 in amino acids: CASSKTTGGTEAFF. The CDR3, as DNA: TGTGCCAGCAGCAAGACTACAGGGGGGACTGAAGCTTTCTTT.

The chain uses TRBV21-1 and TRBJ1-5; the table's D call, TRBD1, has no DNA check behind it. TRBV21-1 is given as a pseudogene. This CDR3 region has 17 residues. The DNA of the CDR3 is TGTGCCAGCAGCAAAGAATCTAGGACAGGGGGCAATCAGCCCCAGCATTTT. Protein product: CASSKESRTGGNQPQHF.

The chain combines TRBV6-5 with TRBJ1-1; D is possibly TRBD1 (6 bases). The ends were cut back, 6 bases at V and 4 bases at J, with 12 bases in the middle. CDR3 length equals 13 residues. The germline gives CDR1 MNHEY, CDR2 SVGAGI. This CDR3 reads CASSKGQITEAFF. The CDR3 bases are TGTGCCAGCAGCAAAGGACAGATCACTGAAGCTTTCTTT.

This chain links TRBV11-2 with TRBJ1-2; TRBD1 agrees at 7 bases. Trimming at V came to 3 bases and at J to 4 bases, leaving 11 bases not matched to a gene. Per germline, CDR1 SGHAT and CDR2 FQNNGV. The CDR3 contains 16 residues. CDR3 sequence: CASSFSTGDLGYGYTF. In nucleotides, the CDR3 is TGTGCCAGCAGCTTCTCAACAGGGGATTTAGGCTATGGCTACACCTTC.

This sequence joins TRBV27 and TRBJ2-7, with 9 bases that match TRBD1. CDR1 and CDR2 from the germline V gene are MNHEY and SMNVEV (reference sequence). The CDR3 consists of 17 residues. Unmatched junction bases numbered 13, after V lost 4 bases and J lost 3 bases. CDR3 sequence (DNA): TGTGCCAGCAGTTCGACCGGGACAGGGTCTTTCGGCTACGAGCAGTACTTC. As protein: CASSSTGTGSFGYEQYF.

The CDR3 DNA reads TGTGCCATCCACGGACAGGGGGGTGGCTACACCTTC. As protein: CAIHGQGGGYTF. The rearrangement uses TRBV12-3 or TRBV12-4 and TRBJ1-2, with 10 nucleotides matching TRBD1. With V trimmed by 10 bases and J by 7 bases, 6 bases remained unmatched. There are 12 residues in the CDR3.

This chain joins TRBV7-8 and TRBJ2-1, with TRBD2 identical over 7 bases. V was clipped by 3 bases and J by 3 bases; unmatched bases: 2. CDR1 is SGHVS and CDR2 is FQNEAQ in the germline V gene. The CDR3 has 14 residues. CDR3 in amino acids: CASSFGTNYNEQFF. In nucleotides, the CDR3 is TGTGCCAGCAGCTTTGGGACTAACTACAATGAGCAGTTCTTC.

The rearrangement joins TRBV6-5 to TRBJ1-1; D is undetermined. The V gene's germline CDR1 is MNHEY and CDR2 SVGAGI. The V gene lost 4 bases and the J gene lost 0 bases, with 6 bases spanning the gap. There are 13 residues in the CDR3. The CDR3 nucleotides are TGTGCCAGCAGTTGGCGGGTGAACACTGAAGCTTTCTTT. Encoded protein: CASSWRVNTEAFF.

The chain is built from TRBV18 and TRBJ1-1; tentative D call: TRBD1 (6 bases). CDR3 length: 14 amino acids. Germline CDR1 and CDR2: KGHSH and LQKENI. The V and J ends lost 4 bases and 1 base respectively, with 10 bases between them. Here the CDR3 reads CASSLETGNTEAFF. CDR3 nucleotides: TGTGCCAGCTCACTAGAGACAGGGAACACTGAAGCTTTCTTT.

The chain employs TRBV7-6 and TRBJ1-1, with D unresolved. This CDR3 region has 15 residues. V was shortened by 3 bases and J by 2 bases, with 13 bases between the two germline ends. Germline V gene data show CDR1 as SGHVS and CDR2 as FNYEAQ. This chain's CDR3 is CASSLEGMVNTEAFF. The CDR3 DNA is TGTGCCAGCAGCTTGGAGGGTATGGTCAACACTGAAGCTTTCTTT. Full variable domain (missing parts from reference TRBV7-6 and TRBJ1-1): GAGVSQSPRYKVTKRGQDVALRCDPISGHVSLYWYRQALGQGPEFLTYFNYEAQQDKSGLPNDRFSAERPEGSISTLTIQRTEQRDSAMYRCASSLEGMVNTEAFFGQGTRLTVV.

The rearrangement joins TRBV3-1 (or the pseudogene TRBV3-2) to TRBJ1-2; D remains ambiguous. Germline CDR1 reads LGHDT; CDR2 reads YNNKEL (reference sequence). With 0 bases removed from V and 3 bases from J, the gap between germline ends came to 5 bases. The CDR3 length is 13 residues. As DNA, the CDR3 is TGTGCCAGCAGCCAAGACATAGACTATGGCTACACCTTC. This sequence encodes CASSQDIDYGYTF.

The rearrangement uses TRBV5-4 and TRBJ1-2; a possible D gene is TRBD1 (6 bases). Deletions cut 4 bases from V and 4 bases from J, with 11 bases between. The CDR3 has 13 amino acids. Germline-derived CDR1 and CDR2 are SGHNT and YYREEE (reference sequence). CDR3 nucleotide sequence: TGTGCCAGCAGCCCGACAGGCGCCTATGGCTACACCTTC. This sequence encodes CASSPTGAYGYTF.

V gene TRBV12-5 combines with J gene TRBJ1-6, with TRBD1 matching over 10 bases. Per the germline V gene, CDR1 is LGHNT and CDR2 is FRNRAP. V shed 0 bases, J shed 5 bases, and the junction held 7 bases outside the gene matches. The CDR3 consists of 18 residues. CDR3 nucleotide sequence: TGTGCTAGTGGTTTGGTCCTCGGGACAGGGGAAAATAATTCACCCCTCCACTTT. It is translated as CASGLVLGTGENNSPLHF. The variable domain in full, completed from reference TRBV12-5 and TRBJ1-6, reads DARVTQTPRHKVTEMGQEVTMRCQPILGHNTVFWYRQTMMQGLELLAYFRNRAPLDDSGMPKDRFSAEMPDATLATLKIQPSEPRDSAVYFCASGLVLGTGENNSPLHFGNGTRLTVT.

V is TRBV19 and J is TRBJ1-1, with D possibly matching TRBD1 (6 bases). Trimming removed 4 bases from V and 0 bases from J, with 15 bases in between. Per germline, CDR1 LNHDA and CDR2 SQIVND (reference sequence). The CDR3 loop spans 16 amino acids. The CDR3 DNA is TGTGCCAGTAGTACACCGTTTGGACAGTTGAACACTGAAGCTTTCTTT. Translation gives CASSTPFGQLNTEAFF.

This clone was counted between two and nine times. The V and J genes are TRBV28 and TRBJ1-1; D remains ambiguous. Germline CDR1 is MDHEN and CDR2 is SYDVKM. Trimming left V 4 bases short and J 6 bases short, with 9 bases between. The CDR3 totals 12 residues. DNA of the CDR3: TGTGCCAGCAGTTCCCTCTTTGCTGAAGCTTTCTTT. It specifies CASSSLFAEAFF.

This clone was observed a few times. V gene TRBV7-9 combines with J gene TRBJ1-1, with a possible D match to TRBD1 (6 bases). Germline values: CDR1 SEHNR, CDR2 FQNEAQ (reference sequence). This CDR3 comprises 13 residues. The V gene lost 11 bases and the J gene lost 6 bases, with 19 bases spanning the gap. In nucleotides, the CDR3 is TGTGCCGGAGTGGGGGCAGGGGTCCCTGAAGCTTTCTTT. Residues: CAGVGAGVPEAFF.

The chain joins TRBV10-3 to TRBJ2-2, with 7 bases identical to TRBD1. V shed 2 bases, J shed 3 bases, and the junction held 9 bases outside the gene matches. CDR1 and CDR2 from the germline V gene are ENHRY and SYGVKD. This CDR3 has 17 amino acids. The CDR3 loop is CAISEGHGTADTGELFF. The CDR3 DNA sequence: TGTGCCATCAGTGAGGGACACGGGACAGCCGACACCGGGGAGCTGTTTTTT.

This sequence joins TRBV21-1 and TRBJ1-4. TRBV21-1 is a pseudogene locus. This CDR3 spans 17 amino acids. The CDR3 coding sequence is TGTGCCAGCAGCAAAGGGAGGGCCCGGGCCGGTAATGAAAAACTGTTTTTT. Translated: CASSKGRARAGNEKLFF.

This chain links TRBV29-1 with TRBJ1-2; D perhaps matches TRBD1 (5 bases). This CDR3 has 11 amino acids. Trimming stripped 5 bases from V and 8 bases from J, with 12 bases between. Germline V gene data show CDR1 as SQVTM and CDR2 as ANQGSEA. In nucleotides, the CDR3 is TGCAGCGTTCAGGGAATACGAGGCTACACCTTC. The encoded protein is CSVQGIRGYTF. Complete variable domain (other parts from reference TRBV29-1 and TRBJ1-2): SAVISQKPSRDICQRGTSLTIQCQVDSQVTMMFWYRQQPGQSLTLIATANQGSEATYESGFVIDKFPISRPNLTFSTLTVSNMSPEDSSIYLCSVQGIRGYTFGSGTRLTVV.

The rearrangement links TRBV7-9 to TRBJ1-4, with D possibly TRBD1 on 5 matching bases. The V and J ends lost 5 bases and 2 bases respectively, with 12 bases between them. This CDR3 has 15 residues. Germline V CDR1 and CDR2: SEHNR, FQNEAQ (reference sequence). CDR3 loop: CASSHDGGTNEKLFF. In DNA form, the CDR3 reads TGTGCCAGCAGCCACGACGGGGGGACTAATGAAAAACTGTTTTTT.

This clone came up once. The J gene is TRBJ1-1, the V gene TRBV6-1; 7 nucleotides match TRBD1. The CDR3 spans 15 residues. The ends lost 2 bases at V and 5 bases at J; junction bases unmatched: 8. Germline V gene sequence: CDR1 MNHNS, CDR2 SASEGT. In DNA, the CDR3 is TGTGCCAGCAGTGAACAGACAGGGTTTGGGACTGAAGCTTTCTTT. Amino acid sequence: CASSEQTGFGTEAFF.